The clone carrying this T cell receptor beta chain appeared once. Its antigen is unknown. This sample is part of a study of cytomegalovirus exposure and HLA in healthy donors. General observations from the study: Despite most TCR sequences being rare, some public TCRs occurred in many donors. CMV serostatus was the sole immune exposure information available. TCR beta V segments were, for the most part, productive about 87% or about 30% of the time in an earlier analysis.

Trimming took 1 base from V and 7 from J, leaving 10 bases between them. Per the germline V gene, CDR1 is SGHAT and CDR2 is FQNNGV. The length of the CDR3 is 13 residues. The PCR made use of 60 Vbeta and 13 Jbeta primers. Assay used: immunoSEQ multiplex PCR; TCRdb lists only in-frame clones, some missing. The table records roughly 170,000 clones, 82% of them present only once. This chain links TRBV11-2 with TRBJ1-1; maybe TRBD1 (6 bases). This TCR was sampled from a male donor in good health and CMV-seronegative. What was sequenced was PBMCs. The CDR3 region has the DNA TGTGCCAGCAGCTTAGTTGGGGGCTTTGAAGCTTTCTTT. Encoded protein: CASSLVGGFEAFF.